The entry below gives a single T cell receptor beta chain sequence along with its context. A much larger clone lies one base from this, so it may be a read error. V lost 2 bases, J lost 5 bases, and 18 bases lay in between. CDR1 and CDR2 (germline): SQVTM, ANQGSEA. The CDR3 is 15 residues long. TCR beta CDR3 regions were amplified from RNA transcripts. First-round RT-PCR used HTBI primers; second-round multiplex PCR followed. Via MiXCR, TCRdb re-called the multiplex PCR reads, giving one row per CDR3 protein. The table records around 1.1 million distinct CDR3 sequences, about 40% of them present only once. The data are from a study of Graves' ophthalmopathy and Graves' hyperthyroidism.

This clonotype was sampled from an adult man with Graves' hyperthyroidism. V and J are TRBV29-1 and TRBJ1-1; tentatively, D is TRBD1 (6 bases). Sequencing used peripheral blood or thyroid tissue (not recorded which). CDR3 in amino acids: CSVETGGGARTEAFF. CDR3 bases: TGCAGCGTTGAAACTGGGGGGGGGGCGAGGACTGAAGCTTTCTTT.